This T cell receptor (beta chain) was documented in a study of blood T cell repertoires in COVID-19. Study overall: COVID-19 samples from acute and convalescent phases originated in the United States, Italy and Spain.

As processed by the authors: Researchers report that nucleated cell counts were estimated from reference gene primer amplification. Assay: immunoSEQ multiplex PCR; the TCRdb copy retains only in-frame clones and omits some. V, J and clone size derive from that table, while D and trimming were established from the DNA sequence. The repertoire holds roughly 35,000 clones, with roughly 88% as singletons. Germline CDR1 reads MNHEY; CDR2 reads SVGAGI. The CDR3 consists of 15 residues. The trim removed 6 bases at V and 6 bases at J, leaving 10 bases unmatched. V and J are TRBV6-5 and TRBJ2-2; 7 bases are a match to TRBD1. The sample consisted of peripheral blood. The origin of this receptor is a man aged 55 to 69 with active COVID-19. CDR3 protein: CASRPEGAPSGELFF. In DNA, the CDR3 is TGTGCCAGCAGGCCCGAGGGGGCTCCCTCCGGGGAGCTGTTTTTT.